Shown below are 18 T cell receptor beta chains from a single sample sequenced in a study of tissue T cells after allogeneic stem cell transplantation. Assay: immunoSEQ multiplex PCR; the TCRdb copy retains only in-frame clones and omits some. The sample lists about 9,800 clones, 60% to 80% occurring once. This specimen was tissue from the stomach, taken at autopsy. The receptors stem from a male donor at least 60 years old with lung cancer.

V usage is TRBV29-1 and J usage is TRBJ1-2; D is unclear. Germline loops: CDR1 SQVTM, CDR2 ANQGSEA. The length of the CDR3 is 14 residues. V gave up 2 bases and J gave up 8 bases, with 18 bases separating them. In DNA, the CDR3 is TGCAGCGTTGAATCGGGATTGAAGTTGTGGGGCTACACCTTC. Its protein is CSVESGLKLWGYTF.

In its sample, this clone was seen a few times. The chain uses TRBV7-2 and TRBJ1-2, with D possibly matching TRBD1 (5 bases). The germline CDR1 and CDR2 sequences are SGHTA and FQGNSA. The CDR3 runs 13 residues. Trimming removed 4 bases at V and 4 bases at J, with 10 bases between. CDR3 region: CASSSDGGYGYTF. The CDR3 bases are TGTGCCAGCAGCTCGGACGGGGGCTATGGCTACACCTTC.

This clone was picked up one time. The chain uses TRBV28 and TRBJ2-7; D uncertain. V was clipped by 0 bases and J by 5 bases, with 5 bases between them. CDR3 size: 12 residues. Per germline, CDR1 MDHEN and CDR2 SYDVKM. CDR3 sequence reads: CASSLWGNEQYF. The DNA of the CDR3 is TGTGCCAGCAGTTTATGGGGAAACGAGCAGTACTTC.

This CDR3 reads CASIAGGRAQPQHF. The CDR3 DNA follows: TGTGCCAGCATAGCAGGGGGCCGGGCTCAGCCCCAGCATTTT. The chain recombines TRBV6-5 with TRBJ1-5; 8 bases agree with TRBD1. The CDR3 contains 14 residues. V lost 7 bases and J lost 6; bases outside the gene matches: 8. Germline lookup yields CDR1 MNHEY and CDR2 SVGAGI.

The chain joins TRBV4-1 to TRBJ2-6; weak D call: TRBD1 (6 bases). The germline gives CDR1 MGHRA, CDR2 YSYEKL. CDR3 length: 17 amino acids. Trimming took off 7 bases at V and 0 bases at J, with 16 bases between the two ends. CDR3 protein: CASNSGTGSSGANVLTF. The CDR3, as DNA: TGCGCCAGCAACTCCGGAACAGGGAGCTCTGGGGCCAACGTCCTGACTTTC.

The chain links TRBV4-1 to TRBJ2-6; D is perhaps TRBD1 (6 bases). This CDR3 has 18 residues. The V gene lost 3 bases and the J gene lost 0 bases, with 15 bases spanning the gap. From germline, CDR1 is MGHRA and CDR2 YSYEKL. The CDR3, as DNA: TGCGCCAGCAGCCAGGGGACGGGGACAAGCTCTGGGGCCAACGTCCTGACTTTC. Its translation: CASSQGTGTSSGANVLTF.

The chain uses TRBV19 and TRBJ2-3; D is ambiguous. CDR3 length: 15 amino acids. Germline CDR1 LNHDA, CDR2 SQIVND (reference sequence). The V end was cut by 6 bases, the J end by 0 bases, with 13 bases between. The CDR3 bases are TGTGCCAGTAGGTCGAGCGCTACTAGCACAGATACGCAGTATTTT. Translating it yields CASRSSATSTDTQYF.

The chain joins TRBV5-4 to TRBJ2-5, with 11 nucleotides matching TRBD2. The CDR3 runs 18 residues. J was trimmed by 4 bases and V by 4 bases; bases with no gene match: 15. Per germline, CDR1 SGHNT and CDR2 YYREEE (reference sequence). CDR3 DNA: TGTGCCAGCAGCCGGAGAACATTAGCGGGAGGGATTGGAGAGACCCAGTACTTC. It is translated as CASSRRTLAGGIGETQYF.

This clone was observed a few times. The V and J genes are TRBV7-9 and TRBJ2-5; 14 nucleotides agree with TRBD2. V lost 4 bases, J lost 4 bases, and 14 bases stayed unmatched. CDR1 and CDR2 from the germline V gene are SEHNR and FQNEAQ (reference sequence). There are 19 residues in the CDR3. The CDR3 region is CASSSDTTSGGARRETQYF. The CDR3 coding sequence is TGTGCCAGCAGCTCCGACACGACTAGCGGGGGGGCGAGAAGAGAGACCCAGTACTTC.

This clone was observed a few times. The chain joins TRBV11-2 to TRBJ2-6; 10 bases are a match to TRBD2. Germline loops: CDR1 SGHAT, CDR2 FQNNGV. The CDR3 runs 18 residues. The trim removed 5 bases at V and 0 bases at J, leaving 7 bases unmatched. CDR3 sequence reads: CASSRRTSGHSGANVLTF. The CDR3 bases are TGTGCCAGCAGCCGGAGGACTAGCGGCCACTCTGGGGCCAACGTCCTGACTTTC.

J is TRBJ2-1 and V is TRBV4-2; 7 bases align to TRBD1. The junction had 2 bases not matched to a gene; V was cut back by 0 bases and J by 0 bases. The germline gives CDR1 LGHNA, CDR2 YNFKEQ. CDR3 length: 16 amino acids. The CDR3 coding sequence is TGTGCCAGCAGCCAAGAGGGACAGAGCTCCTACAATGAGCAGTTCTTC. It specifies CASSQEGQSSYNEQFF.

This clone was observed a handful of times. The rearrangement links TRBV5-4 to TRBJ1-2; D ambiguous. This CDR3 comprises 14 residues. The ends were cut back, 4 bases at V and 0 bases at J, with 10 bases in the middle. Germline V gene lookup returns CDR1 SGHNT and CDR2 YYREEE (reference sequence). The DNA of the CDR3 is TGTGCCAGCAGCCCGGTCCCAGCTAACTATGGCTACACCTTC. It is translated as CASSPVPANYGYTF.

The chain uses TRBV14 and TRBJ2-7; no reliable D call. The CDR3 loop spans 14 amino acids. The ends were cut back, 4 bases at V and 6 bases at J, with 16 bases in the middle. Germline assignment: CDR1 SGHDN and CDR2 FVKESK. This chain's CDR3 is CASSLQANLGEQYF. Here the CDR3 DNA reads TGTGCCAGCAGCCTCCAGGCCAACTTGGGCGAGCAGTACTTC.

The chain uses TRBV29-1 and TRBJ2-1, with 8 bases matching TRBD1. V shed 1 base and J 0 bases; nucleotides not matched to a gene: 5. The CDR3 covers 16 residues. Per germline, CDR1 SQVTM and CDR2 ANQGSEA. The CDR3 spells CSVEASDRASYNEQFF. CDR3 nucleotides: TGCAGCGTTGAAGCGTCGGACAGGGCCTCCTACAATGAGCAGTTCTTC.

The chain combines TRBV2 with TRBJ2-7; no firm D call. The ends were cut back, 4 bases at V and 5 bases at J, with 6 bases in the middle. This CDR3 has 11 amino acids. Per germline, CDR1 SNHLY and CDR2 FYNNEI. The CDR3 coding sequence is TGTGCCAGCAGTGGGTACGACGAGCAGTACTTC. Amino acids: CASSGYDEQYF.

The count of this clone is one. CDR3 loop: CASSQVAASSGTDTQYF. The CDR3 DNA is TGCGCCAGCAGCCAAGTTGCGGCCTCTAGCGGCACAGATACGCAGTATTTT. The chain recombines TRBV4-3 with TRBJ2-3, with D perhaps matching TRBD2 (6 bases). V lost 1 base and J 1 base, leaving 15 bases between the germline ends. Germline CDR1 LGHNA, CDR2 YSLEER. This CDR3 comprises 17 residues.

This clone counts as medium-sized. This sequence joins TRBV7-9 and TRBJ2-7; D is unresolved. CDR3 length equals 11 residues. Germline V gene sequence: CDR1 SEHNR, CDR2 FQNEAQ (reference sequence). V lost 5 bases and J lost 3, with 5 bases in between. CDR3 amino acids: CASSVNYEQYF. The DNA of the CDR3 is TGTGCCAGCAGCGTCAACTACGAGCAGTACTTC.

The chain couples TRBV27 to TRBJ1-1, with D unresolved. The germline V and J ends were trimmed by 7 bases and 4 bases, with 7 bases remaining between them. Germline values: CDR1 MNHEY, CDR2 SMNVEV (reference sequence). The CDR3 has 11 residues. This CDR3 is CASKGGTEAFF. The CDR3 coding sequence is TGTGCCAGCAAGGGCGGCACTGAAGCTTTCTTT.